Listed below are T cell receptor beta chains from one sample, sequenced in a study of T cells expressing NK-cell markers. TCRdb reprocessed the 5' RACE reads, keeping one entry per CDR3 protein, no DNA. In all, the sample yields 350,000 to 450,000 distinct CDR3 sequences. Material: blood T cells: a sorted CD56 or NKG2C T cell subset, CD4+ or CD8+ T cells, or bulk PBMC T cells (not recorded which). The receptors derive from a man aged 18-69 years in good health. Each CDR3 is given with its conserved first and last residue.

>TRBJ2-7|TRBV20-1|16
CSACQRGGGASYEQYF
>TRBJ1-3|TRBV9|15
CASSPRQEIGNTIYF
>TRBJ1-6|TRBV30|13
CAWSAGVGSPLHF
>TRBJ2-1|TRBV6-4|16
CASSQISGSSYNEQFF
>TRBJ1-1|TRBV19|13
CASSKSQNTEAFF
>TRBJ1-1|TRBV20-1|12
CSARSDRAEAFF
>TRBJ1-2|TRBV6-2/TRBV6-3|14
CASSRGGTNYGYTF
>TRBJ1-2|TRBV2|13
CASRPEGRGGYTF
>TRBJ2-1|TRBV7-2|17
CASSLGGRQRGKDEQFF
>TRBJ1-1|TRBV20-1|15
CSARDRGHMGTEAFF
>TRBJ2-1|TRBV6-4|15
CASSPGTSVYNEQFF